Below, one T cell receptor (beta chain) is given with its context. This specimen belongs to a study of blood T cell repertoires in COVID-19. Study overall: Italy, Spain and the United States were the sources of the convalescent and acute COVID-19 samples. Sample material is recorded as cDNA or gDNA derived from T cells, B-cell-depleted T cells, or PBMCs.

In the source study's methods: The authors estimated nucleated cell counts from reference gene primer amplification. Assay: immunoSEQ multiplex PCR; the TCRdb copy retains only in-frame clones and omits some. The DNA was the basis for D and trimming; V, J and clone size are from that table. The repertoire holds roughly 250,000 clones, with roughly 87% as singletons. The germline gives CDR1 SGDLS, CDR2 YYNGEE. V was pared by 3 bases and J by 0 bases, with 13 bases between. The CDR3 is made up of 16 amino acids. Sequenced input: peripheral blood. This TCR came from a man in his sixties who had recovered from COVID-19. The V and J genes are TRBV9 and TRBJ1-3; D gene unclear. The CDR3 DNA is TGTGCCAGCAGCGGAGAACCTCAAAGCTCTGGAAACACCATATATTTT. Its protein is CASSGEPQSSGNTIYF.